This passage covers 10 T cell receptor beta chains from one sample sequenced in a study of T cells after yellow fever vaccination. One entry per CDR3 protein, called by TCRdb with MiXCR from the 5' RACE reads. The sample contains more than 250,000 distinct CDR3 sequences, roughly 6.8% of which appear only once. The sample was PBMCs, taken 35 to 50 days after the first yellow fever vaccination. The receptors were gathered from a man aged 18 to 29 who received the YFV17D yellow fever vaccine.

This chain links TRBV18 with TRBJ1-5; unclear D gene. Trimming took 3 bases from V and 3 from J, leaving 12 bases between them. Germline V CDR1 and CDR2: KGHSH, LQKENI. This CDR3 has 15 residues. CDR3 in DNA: TGTGCCAGCTCACCTACAAGGGTCCTCAATCAGCCCCAGCATTTT. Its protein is CASSPTRVLNQPQHF.

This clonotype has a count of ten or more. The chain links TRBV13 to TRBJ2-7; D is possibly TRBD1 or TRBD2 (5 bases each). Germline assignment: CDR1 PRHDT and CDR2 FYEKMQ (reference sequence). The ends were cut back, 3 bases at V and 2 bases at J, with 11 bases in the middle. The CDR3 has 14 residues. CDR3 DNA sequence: TGTGCCAGCAGCTTGCCGGGACCTACCTACGAGCAGTACTTC. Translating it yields CASSLPGPTYEQYF.

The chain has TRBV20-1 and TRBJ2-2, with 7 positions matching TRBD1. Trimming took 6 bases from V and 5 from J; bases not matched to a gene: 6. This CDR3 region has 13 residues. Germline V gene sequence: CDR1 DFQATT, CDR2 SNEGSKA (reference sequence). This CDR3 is CSARQGRTGELFF. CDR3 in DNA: TGCAGTGCGAGACAGGGTCGTACCGGGGAGCTGTTTTTT.

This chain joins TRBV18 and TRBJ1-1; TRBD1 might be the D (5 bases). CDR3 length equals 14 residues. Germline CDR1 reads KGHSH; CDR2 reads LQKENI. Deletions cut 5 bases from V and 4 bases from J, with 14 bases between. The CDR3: CASSYGTDRTEAFF. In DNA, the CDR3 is TGTGCCAGCTCATACGGGACCGACCGCACTGAAGCTTTCTTT.

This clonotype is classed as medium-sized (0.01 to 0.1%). This CDR3 reads CASSVGLAGNNEQFF. CDR3 DNA: TGTGCCAGCAGCGTTGGACTAGCGGGTAACAATGAGCAGTTCTTC. V usage is TRBV7-3 and J usage is TRBJ2-1; 11 bases are a match to TRBD2. CDR1 is SGHTA and CDR2 is FQGTGA in the germline V gene. This CDR3 has 15 amino acids. Germline trimming cut 5 bases from V and 5 bases from J; bases unmatched to any gene: 5.

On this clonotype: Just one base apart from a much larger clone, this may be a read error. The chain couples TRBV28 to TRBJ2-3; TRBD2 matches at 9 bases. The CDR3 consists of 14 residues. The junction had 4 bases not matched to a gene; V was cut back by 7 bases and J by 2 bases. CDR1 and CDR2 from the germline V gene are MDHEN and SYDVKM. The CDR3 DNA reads TGTGCCAGCATCAGCGGGGGGACCACAGATACGCAGTATTTT. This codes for CASISGGTTDTQYF.

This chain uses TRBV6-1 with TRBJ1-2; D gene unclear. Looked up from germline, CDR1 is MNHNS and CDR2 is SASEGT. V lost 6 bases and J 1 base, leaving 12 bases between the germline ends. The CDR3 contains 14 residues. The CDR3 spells CASSPNIINYGYTF. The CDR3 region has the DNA TGTGCCAGCAGCCCAAACATCATTAACTATGGCTACACCTTC.

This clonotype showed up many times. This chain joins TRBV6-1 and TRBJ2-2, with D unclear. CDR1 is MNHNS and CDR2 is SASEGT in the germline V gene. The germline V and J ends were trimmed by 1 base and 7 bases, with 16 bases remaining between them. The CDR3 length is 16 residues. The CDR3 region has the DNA TGTGCCAGCAGTGAAGGATGGACCCTCCTGGTCGGGGAGCTGTTTTTT. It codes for CASSEGWTLLVGELFF.

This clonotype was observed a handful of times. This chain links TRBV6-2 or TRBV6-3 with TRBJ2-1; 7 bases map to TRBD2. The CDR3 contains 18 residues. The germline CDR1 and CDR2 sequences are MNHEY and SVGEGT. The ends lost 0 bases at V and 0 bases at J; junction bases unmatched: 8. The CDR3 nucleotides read TGTGCCAGCAGTTACTCTGGCCGGGGGGAGAGCTCCTACAATGAGCAGTTCTTC. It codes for CASSYSGRGESSYNEQFF.

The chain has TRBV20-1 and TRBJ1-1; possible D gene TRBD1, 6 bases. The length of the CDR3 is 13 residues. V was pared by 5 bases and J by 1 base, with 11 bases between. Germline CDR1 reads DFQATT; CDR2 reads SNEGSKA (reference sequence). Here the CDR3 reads CSAGGHWNTEAFF. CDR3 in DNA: TGCAGTGCTGGGGGACACTGGAACACTGAAGCTTTCTTT.